Listed here are 30 T cell receptor beta chains from one sample, sequenced in a study of T-cell memory formation after mild COVID-19. TCRdb re-analysed the 5' RACE reads in MiXCR, keeping a single row per CDR3 protein. The table records fewer than 700,000 distinct CDR3 sequences, about a fifth of them present only once. Sequenced material: PBMCs or a T cell subset sorted from them (not recorded which). The origin of the receptors is an adult woman who had mild COVID-19 (a few samples of this study predate the infection). Cell type and time point are not known.

The sample holds a few counts of this clonotype. The chain links TRBV29-1 to TRBJ2-3, with D perhaps matching TRBD1 or TRBD2 (5 bases each). The CDR3 extends over 12 amino acids. The V end was cut by 5 bases, the J end by 5 bases, with 11 bases between. The germline V gene has CDR1 SQVTM and CDR2 ANQGSEA. The CDR3 reads CSVSGTEDTQYF. CDR3 nucleotides: TGCAGCGTTTCCGGGACGGAAGATACGCAGTATTTT.

This clonotype was detected many times. The CDR3: CSSRLWGEQFF. The CDR3 nucleotides read TGCAGCTCCCGGCTCTGGGGGGAACAGTTCTTC. This sequence joins TRBV29-1 and TRBJ2-1; D is perhaps TRBD2 (6 bases). Between the trimmed V and J ends, which lost 8 bases and 13 bases, there was a span of 18 bases. The CDR3 sequence is 11 residues long. Germline V CDR1 and CDR2: SQVTM, ANQGSEA.

The J gene is TRBJ1-4, the V gene TRBV12-3 or TRBV12-4; perhaps TRBD1 as D (5 bases). The V end lost 6 bases, the J end lost 8 bases, and 19 bases lay between the germline ends. CDR3 length equals 15 residues. The CDR3 here is CASRKETAMGEKLFF. As DNA, the CDR3 is TGTGCCAGCAGGAAGGAGACAGCCATGGGCGAAAAACTGTTTTTT.

This clonotype was seen only a few times. The chain joins TRBV24-1 to TRBJ2-6; D remains unclear. V gave up 1 base and J gave up 0 bases, with 12 bases separating them. The CDR3 consists of 18 residues. Per the germline V gene, CDR1 is KGHDR and CDR2 is SFDVKD. The CDR3 protein is CATSDLPRPSSGANVLTF. CDR3 DNA: TGTGCCACCAGTGATTTACCCAGGCCGAGCTCTGGGGCCAACGTCCTGACTTTC.

The genes are TRBV18 and TRBJ2-7; 9 bases agree with TRBD2. This CDR3 spans 19 amino acids. J was trimmed by 6 bases and V by 3 bases; bases with no gene match: 21. Germline V CDR1 and CDR2: KGHSH, LQKENI. The CDR3 here is CASSPPVWASGAIGPEQYF. The DNA for the CDR3 is TGTGCCAGCTCACCTCCTGTTTGGGCTAGCGGGGCTATAGGGCCCGAGCAGTACTTC.

There are many counts of this clonotype. This chain connects TRBV4-3 to TRBJ2-7; a weak D match, TRBD2 (5 bases). The CDR3 length is 13 residues. Germline V gives CDR1 LGHNA, CDR2 YSLEER. V lost 0 bases, J lost 6 bases, and 9 bases lay in between. CDR3 residues: CASSQDRAGEQYF. CDR3 in DNA: TGCGCCAGCAGCCAAGATCGGGCGGGCGAGCAGTACTTC.

V and J are TRBV12-3 or TRBV12-4 and TRBJ2-6; D perhaps matches TRBD1 (6 bases). The V end lost 3 bases, the J end lost 0 bases, and 9 bases lay between the germline ends. There are 16 residues in the CDR3. The CDR3 nucleotides read TGTGCCAGCAGTTTTACAGGGAGCTCTGGGGCCAACGTCCTGACTTTC. It yields the protein CASSFTGSSGANVLTF.

The table lists this clonotype with a few counts. The rearrangement uses TRBV5-1 and TRBJ1-1; D is possibly TRBD1 (6 bases). V lost 4 bases and J lost 1, with 11 bases in between. Germline assignment: CDR1 SGHRS and CDR2 YFSETQ. This CDR3 region has 14 residues. CDR3: CASSPEGGNTEAFF. CDR3 nucleotides: TGCGCCAGCAGCCCGGAGGGGGGGAACACTGAAGCTTTCTTT.

This clonotype was counted a few times. CDR3 protein: CASSLGDRVIGRGNTIYF. The CDR3 DNA follows: TGTGCCAGCAGTTTAGGGGACAGGGTGATCGGACGAGGAAACACCATATATTTT. The chain uses TRBV12-3 or TRBV12-4 and TRBJ1-3, with 9 positions matching TRBD1. V dropped 1 base and J dropped 4; count of bases not matched to a gene: 11. The CDR3 spans 18 residues.

This clonotype was picked up one time. The rearrangement links TRBV7-9 to TRBJ2-2; D uncertain. The germline V and J ends were trimmed by 9 bases and 5 bases, with 13 bases remaining between them. CDR1 is SEHNR, CDR2 FQNEAQ, per germline (reference sequence). This CDR3 has 13 residues. CDR3 amino acids: CARPLKGTGELFF. CDR3 DNA: TGTGCCAGGCCCTTAAAGGGAACCGGGGAGCTGTTTTTT.

The V call is TRBV30, the J call TRBJ1-2; D gene unclear. Trimming pared 2 bases from V and 8 bases from J, leaving 12 bases between. Germline V lookup: CDR1 GTSNPN, CDR2 SVGIG (reference sequence). The CDR3 length is 12 residues. The CDR3 reads CAWSLGGYGYTF. For the CDR3, the DNA is TGTGCCTGGAGTTTAGGAGGGTACGGCTACACCTTC. The variable domain in full, completed from reference TRBV30 and TRBJ1-2, reads SQTIHQWPATLVQPVGSPLSLECTVEGTSNPNLYWYRQAAGRGLQLLFYSVGIGQISSEVPQNLSASRPQDRQFILSSKKLLLSDSGFYLCAWSLGGYGYTFGSGTRLTVV.

The chain links TRBV15 to TRBJ1-1; 7 bases align to TRBD1. CDR1 LNHNV and CDR2 YYDKDF come from the germline V gene (reference sequence). With V trimmed by 2 bases and J by 0 bases, 0 bases remained unmatched. The CDR3 runs 14 residues. The CDR3 is CATSRRGLNTEAFF. CDR3 DNA sequence: TGTGCCACCAGCAGAAGGGGGCTGAACACTGAAGCTTTCTTT.

This CDR3 reads CASSYSVSSTDTQYF. CDR3 bases: TGTGCCAGCAGTTACTCTGTTTCTAGCACAGATACGCAGTATTTT. The genes are TRBV6-5 and TRBJ2-3; the D is unclear. Trimming removed 0 bases at V and 0 bases at J, with 7 bases between. Germline V gives CDR1 MNHEY, CDR2 SVGAGI. The CDR3 has 15 residues.

This clonotype was observed a handful of times. The rearrangement links TRBV5-1 to TRBJ1-2, with D perhaps matching TRBD1 (5 bases). Germline CDR1 SGHRS, CDR2 YFSETQ. V was shortened by 7 bases and J by 4 bases, with 23 bases between the two germline ends. The CDR3 has 16 residues. The DNA for the CDR3 is TGCGCCAGCGCACCAAGCGGGACCCAAAGAGGCTATGGCTACACCTTC. Its translation is CASAPSGTQRGYGYTF.

This clonotype was recorded at least ten times. The V call is TRBV27, the J call TRBJ1-2, with 7 bases that match TRBD1. The CDR3 covers 15 residues. Trimming took 3 bases from V and 2 from J; bases not matched to a gene: 6. Germline values: CDR1 MNHEY, CDR2 SMNVEV (reference sequence). The CDR3 DNA follows: TGTGCCAGCAGTTTTGCCAGGGGGTACAACTATGGCTACACCTTC. Residues: CASSFARGYNYGYTF.

The V gene is TRBV23-1, the J gene TRBJ2-3, with D uncertain. TRBV23-1 is marked as an open reading frame, function uncertain. The V gene lost 8 bases and the J gene lost 1 base, with 7 bases spanning the gap. This CDR3 region has 12 residues. The CDR3 here is CASWAGTDTQYF. The CDR3 nucleotides read TGCGCCAGCTGGGCGGGCACAGATACGCAGTATTTT.

This sequence joins TRBV6-5 and TRBJ2-4; possibly TRBD1 or TRBD2 for D (7 bases each). Germline assignment: CDR1 MNHEY and CDR2 SVGAGI. Trimming removed 8 bases at V and 2 bases at J, with 16 bases between. This CDR3 is 15 amino acids long. The DNA of the CDR3 is TGTGCCAGCGCCAGGGGGGGCTGGTCCAAAAACATTCAGTACTTC. Translating it yields CASARGGWSKNIQYF.

The V and J genes are TRBV5-5 and TRBJ1-2; 8 bases map to TRBD1. V lost 6 bases to trimming and J lost 6 bases; unmatched junction nucleotides: 7. Germline CDR1 reads SGHKS; CDR2 reads YYEKEE (reference sequence). The CDR3 contains 13 residues. This chain's CDR3 is CASTTGGWHGYTF. CDR3 in DNA: TGTGCCAGCACTACAGGGGGTTGGCATGGCTACACCTTC.

The V call is TRBV23-1, the J call TRBJ1-5; 7 bases line up with TRBD1. TRBV23-1 is sorted into the ORF group, with uncertain function. The CDR3 extends over 16 amino acids. The V and J ends lost 4 bases and 3 bases, in that order; junction bases with no gene match: 9. The CDR3 coding sequence is TGCGCCAGCAGTCGGTTCAGGGGGGTTACCAATCAGCCCCAGCATTTT. It is translated as CASSRFRGVTNQPQHF.

Many counts were recorded for this clonotype. The chain joins TRBV12-3 or TRBV12-4 to TRBJ2-2; 9 nucleotides line up with TRBD1. The CDR3 runs to 16 residues. The ends lost 6 bases at V and 0 bases at J; junction bases unmatched: 5. The CDR3 region is CASRTQGASNTGELFF. The DNA of the CDR3 is TGTGCCAGCAGAACACAGGGGGCTTCGAACACCGGGGAGCTGTTTTTT.

This clonotype was seen a few times. This sequence joins TRBV6-5 and TRBJ2-2, with 10 bases fitting TRBD2. Trimming at V came to 0 bases and at J to 3 bases, leaving 4 bases not matched to a gene. Germline CDR1 and CDR2: MNHEY and SVGAGI. The CDR3 totals 17 residues. The CDR3 here is CASSYSRLAGDTGELFF. The CDR3 coding sequence is TGTGCCAGCAGTTACTCGAGGCTAGCGGGGGACACCGGGGAGCTGTTTTTT.

This clonotype was counted a few times. The chain carries TRBV4-3 and TRBJ2-7; D perhaps matches TRBD2 (6 bases). V lost 3 bases and J lost 1, with 10 bases in between. The CDR3 spans 14 residues. In germline, CDR1 is LGHNA, CDR2 YSLEER. The CDR3 loop reads CASSQGGISYEQYF. The CDR3 DNA sequence: TGCGCCAGCAGCCAGGGCGGGATTTCCTACGAGCAGTACTTC.

This clonotype showed up just a few times. The genes are TRBV12-3 or TRBV12-4 and TRBJ1-1, with 8 nucleotides matching TRBD1. This CDR3 contains 15 residues. V was pared by 5 bases and J by 4 bases, with 9 bases of the junction left unmatched. CDR3 coding DNA: TGTGCCAGCAGTCAGACAGGGGTTATTGGCACTGAAGCTTTCTTT. It translates to CASSQTGVIGTEAFF.

The V and J genes are TRBV5-1 and TRBJ1-2; weak D call: TRBD1 (6 bases). Trimming removed 4 bases at V and 8 bases at J, with 18 bases between. From germline, CDR1 is SGHRS and CDR2 YFSETQ. The CDR3 totals 14 residues. The CDR3 reads CASSDQGQGKGYTF. CDR3 in DNA: TGCGCCAGCAGCGACCAGGGGCAGGGAAAAGGCTACACCTTC.

The rearrangement joins TRBV15 to TRBJ2-5; D unresolved. This CDR3 is 15 amino acids long. The V gene's germline CDR1 is LNHNV and CDR2 YYDKDF (reference sequence). Trimming pared 0 bases from V and 1 base from J, leaving 9 bases between. In nucleotides, the CDR3 is TGTGCCACCAGCAGAGATCGTGGGGTCCAAGAGACCCAGTACTTC. It specifies CATSRDRGVQETQYF.

This rearrangement joins TRBV29-1 to TRBJ2-1, with TRBD2 as a possible D gene (8 bases). The V end was cut by 5 bases, the J end by 8 bases, with 13 bases between. This CDR3 is 12 amino acids long. Germline CDR1 SQVTM, CDR2 ANQGSEA. The CDR3 nucleotides read TGCAGCGTTTCGGGAGGGGGCGATGAGCAGTTCTTC. Amino acids: CSVSGGGDEQFF.

This chain connects TRBV11-2 to TRBJ2-7, with D possibly being TRBD1 (6 bases). Germline V lookup: CDR1 SGHAT, CDR2 FQNNGV. The CDR3 runs 16 residues. The germline V and J ends were trimmed by 5 bases and 0 bases, with 17 bases remaining between them. The CDR3, as DNA: TGTGCCAGCAGCCTTAGATTAAACAGGGCCTCCTACGAGCAGTACTTC. Amino acid sequence: CASSLRLNRASYEQYF.

This clonotype was recorded at least ten times. The V gene is TRBV6-1, the J gene TRBJ1-1; a weak D match, TRBD1 (6 bases). The CDR3 extends over 13 amino acids. Trimming stripped 3 bases from V and 12 bases from J, with 17 bases between. CDR1 is MNHNS and CDR2 is SASEGT in the germline V gene. This chain's CDR3 is CASSDYLDSSPFF. As DNA, the CDR3 is TGTGCCAGCAGTGACTACTTGGACAGTTCCCCTTTCTTT.

This chain links TRBV10-3 with TRBJ2-3; 15 bases fit TRBD2. This CDR3 is built from 15 residues. Germline CDR1 is ENHRY and CDR2 is SYGVKD. Trimming took 10 bases from V and 9 from J; bases not matched to a gene: 11. CDR3 protein: CASGTSGGPTSTQYF. The CDR3 DNA reads as TGTGCCAGCGGGACTAGCGGGGGGCCGACGTCAACGCAGTATTTT.

This rearrangement joins TRBV4-3 to TRBJ2-1, with 11 bases identical to TRBD2. Germline V CDR1 and CDR2: LGHNA, YSLEER. The CDR3 runs 15 residues. V shed 4 bases and J 7 bases; nucleotides not matched to a gene: 6. CDR3 in amino acids: CASSRLAGGINEQFF. For the CDR3, the DNA is TGCGCCAGCAGCCGGCTAGCGGGAGGAATTAATGAGCAGTTCTTC.